This TCR beta chain derives from a study of tumor-infiltrating lymphocytes in primary liver carcinoma. Background on the study: Patients, male and female, were 30 to 69 years old.

For each extraction, RNA and DNA were obtained together from around 20-30 mg of unsorted bulk tissue. Starting material of 450 to 500 ng total RNA yielded TCR beta cDNA via a constant-region primer. Researchers made the TCR beta libraries by running three nested multiplex PCR rounds with slightly modified ARM-PCR. The opening two PCR rounds, 10 cycles each, paired TRBV1-TRBV30 forward primers with a C-beta reverse primer. TCRdb passed the multiplex PCR reads through MiXCR, listing each CDR3 protein once. The data contain fewer than 250,000 distinct CDR3 sequences, around four fifths of them singletons. Trimming left V 0 bases short and J 8 bases short, with 13 bases between. Germline V gene data show CDR1 as MGHRA and CDR2 as YSYEKL. The CDR3 is made up of 15 amino acids. This clonotype qualifies as medium-sized.

The receptor's source is a man aged 40-49 years with primary liver carcinoma and hepatitis B virus infection. V gene TRBV4-1 combines with J gene TRBJ2-2; D uncertain. Sequencing was performed on tumor tissue from primary liver carcinoma. The CDR3 bases are TGCGCCAGCAGCCAAGACCTAAGCAGTGCGGGGGAGCTGTTTTTT. It encodes CASSQDLSSAGELFF.